This record looks at one T cell receptor (beta chain) sequence and its context. This table comes from immunoSEQ multiplex PCR, and its TCRdb copy is limited to in-frame clones, with some not included. The sample has around 78,000 clones, about 90% seen once. This CDR3 is built from 14 residues. V gave up 4 bases and J gave up 5 bases; unmatched junction bases: 6. Germline V CDR1 and CDR2: SGHRS, YFSETQ. The data belong to a study of T cell responses to AZD1222 COVID-19 vaccine. This receptor was taken from an adult in good health. The chain joins TRBV5-1 to TRBJ2-7; 10 nucleotides align to TRBD2. The input for sequencing was peripheral blood, taken on day 0 of AZD1222 vaccination. CDR3 nucleotides: TGCGCCAGCAGCCTAGCGGGAGTGAAGAACGAGCAGTACTTC. This translates into CASSLAGVKNEQYF. The full variable domain, in which reference TRBV5-1 and TRBJ2-7 provide the parts outside the CDR3, is KAGVTQTPRYLIKTRGQQVTLSCSPISGHRSVSWYQQTPGQGLQFLFEYFSETQRNKGNFPGRFSGRQFSNSRSEMNVSTLELGDSALYLCASSLAGVKNEQYFGPGTRLTVT.